This TCR beta chain was obtained from a study of T cell repertoires in ileal Crohn's disease. This clone showed up just a few times. Per sample, approximately 550 nanograms of biopsy DNA were TCRB immunosequenced. Generated by immunoSEQ multiplex PCR, the TCRdb table keeps only in-frame clones and is missing some. The sample holds 3,000 to 4,000 clones, just under 80% seen once. CDR1 is SGHTA, CDR2 FQGTGA, per germline. V was trimmed by 2 bases and J by 7 bases, leaving 14 bases between them. The CDR3 runs 15 residues. Noted time point: neoterminal ileum biopsy at postoperative endoscopy, about 6 months after surgery.

The TCR was taken from an adult with Crohn's disease. The genes are TRBV7-3 and TRBJ2-2; perhaps TRBD1 as D (5 bases). The sequenced sample was ileal tissue. CDR3 in amino acids: CASSLGQGAGGELFF. The CDR3 DNA reads TGTGCCAGCAGCTTAGGCCAGGGCGCTGGCGGGGAGCTGTTTTTT.